This T cell receptor (beta chain) appears in the sequencing data of a study of Tregs in tolerant kidney transplant recipients. Trimming took 6 bases from V and 4 from J; bases not matched to a gene: 6. The CDR3 has 15 residues. The germline V gene has CDR1 SNHLY and CDR2 FYNNEI. Measured with immunoSEQ multiplex PCR; TCRdb has only the in-frame clones, and not every one. The sample yields roughly 250,000 clones, 65% to 85% seen once. This receptor was identified in a human donor in good health. Sequenced material: CD4+ T cells from blood. The chain carries TRBV2 and TRBJ2-7; 13 bases are a match to TRBD2. CDR3 amino acids: CASSLLAGGGYEQYF. CDR3 DNA: TGTGCCAGCAGCCTACTAGCGGGAGGGGGATACGAGCAGTACTTC.